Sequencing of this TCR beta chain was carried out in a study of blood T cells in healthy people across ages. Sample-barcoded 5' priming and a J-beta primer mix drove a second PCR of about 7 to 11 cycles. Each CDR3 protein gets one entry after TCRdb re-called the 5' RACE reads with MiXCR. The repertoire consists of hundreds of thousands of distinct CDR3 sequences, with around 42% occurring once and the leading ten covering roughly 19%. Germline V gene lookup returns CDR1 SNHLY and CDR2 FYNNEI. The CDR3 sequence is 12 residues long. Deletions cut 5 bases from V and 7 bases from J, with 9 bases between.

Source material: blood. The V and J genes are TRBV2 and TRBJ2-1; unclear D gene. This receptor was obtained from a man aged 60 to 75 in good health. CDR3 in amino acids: CASSPYGNEQFF. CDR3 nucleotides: TGTGCCAGCAGTCCCTACGGAAATGAGCAGTTCTTC.